The rows below give T cell receptor beta chains drawn from one sample of a study of cytomegalovirus exposure and HLA in healthy donors. Assay: immunoSEQ multiplex PCR; the TCRdb copy retains only in-frame clones and omits some. The sample holds some 220,000 clones, roughly 84% seen once. Sequenced material: PBMCs. Source of these receptors: a girl aged 2-9 years in good health and CMV-seronegative. Each CDR3 is given with its conserved first and last residue. The order of the fields is CDR3 protein, CDR3 DNA, V gene, J gene, D gene, clone size. The D gene is left open where the match is weak. Clone size appears in some rows only: once, few, many, or a class for an expanded clone.

CASSLSGPTGETQYF	TGTGCCAGCAGCTTATCGGGTCCAACCGGGGAGACCCAGTACTTC	TRBV11-2	TRBJ2-5	-	-
CASSWTGNEQFF	TGTGCCAGCAGTTGGACAGGAAATGAGCAGTTCTTC	TRBV2	TRBJ2-1	TRBD1	-
CSAKDRQDSGNTIYF	TGCAGCGCCAAGGACAGGCAAGACTCTGGAAACACCATATATTTT	TRBV29-1	TRBJ1-3	TRBD1	-
CASHPAVFQETQYF	TGTGCCTCTCACCCGGCGGTTTTCCAAGAGACCCAGTACTTC	TRBV6-1	TRBJ2-5	-	-
CAILPRLAGRYEQYF	TGTGCCATCCTCCCTCGACTAGCGGGGAGGTACGAGCAGTACTTC	TRBV28	TRBJ2-7	TRBD2	-
CASSQHFGERDTYNEQFF	TGTGCCAGCAGTCAGCACTTCGGGGAAAGGGATACTTACAATGAGCAGTTCTTC	TRBV25-1	TRBJ2-1	-	-
CASSIWPRSSYEQYF	TGTGCCAGTAGTATCTGGCCTAGGAGCTCCTACGAGCAGTACTTC	TRBV19	TRBJ2-7	-	-
CASRGGMTYEQYF	TGTGCCAGCAGGGGGGGAATGACATACGAGCAGTACTTC	TRBV6-1	TRBJ2-7	-	-
CASSPKETQYF	TGTGCCAGCAGCCCCAAAGAGACCCAGTACTTC	TRBV11-2	TRBJ2-5	-	few
CASSSTFGVGELFF	TGTGCCAGCAGCTCTACTTTCGGGGTGGGGGAGCTGTTTTTT	TRBV7-2	TRBJ2-2	-	-
CASGTSGTGGRAFF	TGTGCCAGCGGCACATCCGGGACAGGGGGTCGAGCTTTCTTT	TRBV6-6	TRBJ1-1	TRBD1	few
CASSSRTGGTQYF	TGTGCTAGCAGTTCCCGAACGGGTGGTACGCAGTATTTT	TRBV6-5	TRBJ2-3	-	-
CATSRGRGETQYF	TGTGCCACCAGCAGAGGAAGGGGAGAGACCCAGTACTTC	TRBV15	TRBJ2-5	-	-
CTSSQFRPRGQETQYF	TGCACCAGCAGCCAATTCAGACCCCGAGGGCAAGAGACCCAGTACTTC	TRBV1	TRBJ2-5	-	once
CASSLSASYGYTF	TGCGCCAGCAGCTTGAGTGCGTCCTATGGCTACACCTTC	TRBV5-1	TRBJ1-2	-	once
CASGAGRSTDTQYF	TGTGCCAGCGGCGCAGGGCGGAGCACAGATACGCAGTATTTT	TRBV7-9	TRBJ2-3	-	-
CASSQSLGASGRCGELFF	TGCGCCAGCAGCCAATCCCTTGGGGCTAGCGGGAGGTGTGGGGAGCTGTTTTTT	TRBV5-1	TRBJ2-2	TRBD2	-
CASTDRRGVDEQFF	TGTGCCAGCACCGATAGGCGGGGAGTCGATGAGCAGTTCTTC	TRBV6-5	TRBJ2-1	-	-
CASSIAGTGPRGYTF	TGTGCCAGTAGTATAGCCGGGACAGGCCCTAGGGGCTACACCTTC	TRBV19	TRBJ1-2	TRBD1	-
CASSRGQGENSPLHF	TGTGCCAGCAGCCGCGGACAGGGTGAGAATTCACCCCTCCACTTT	TRBV9	TRBJ1-6	TRBD1	-
CASSKVGPGDTEAFF	TGTGCCAGCAGCAAAGTTGGTCCAGGGGACACTGAAGCTTTCTTT	TRBV21-1	TRBJ1-1	-	-
CASSLGPANTGELFF	TGTGCCAGCAGTTTGGGGCCAGCGAACACCGGGGAGCTGTTTTTT	TRBV11-2	TRBJ2-2	-	-
CASSFRQFPDTEAFF	TGCGCCAGCAGCTTCCGACAATTCCCAGACACTGAAGCTTTCTTT	TRBV5-1	TRBJ1-1	-	once
CASSLGGENTIYF	TGTGCCAGCAGCTTGGGGGGGGAAAACACCATATATTTT	TRBV5-4	TRBJ1-3	-	-
CASSRLAGITDTQYF	TGTGCCAGCAGCCGACTAGCGGGGATAACAGATACGCAGTATTTT	TRBV9	TRBJ2-3	TRBD2	-
CASSGAGALTEAFF	TGTGCCAGCAGCGGGGCGGGGGCGCTCACTGAAGCTTTCTTT	TRBV9	TRBJ1-1	-	-
CASSYGSGKRAYEQYF	TGTGCCAGCAGTTACGGAAGCGGGAAAAGGGCCTACGAGCAGTACTTC	TRBV6-6	TRBJ2-7	TRBD2	-
CASSLEASGGYEQYF	TGTGCCAGCAGCTTGGAAGCTAGCGGGGGCTACGAGCAGTACTTC	TRBV5-4	TRBJ2-7	TRBD2	-
CSALTPGHFSF	TGCAGTGCCCTGACTCCGGGACATTTTTCCTTC	TRBV20-1	TRBJ2-7	-	-
CASSIGTNAYEQYF	TGTGCCAGTAGTATTGGGACTAACGCCTACGAGCAGTACTTC	TRBV19	TRBJ2-7	TRBD2	few
CASRGQAPEAFF	TGTGCCAGTAGAGGACAGGCGCCTGAAGCTTTCTTT	TRBV19	TRBJ1-1	TRBD1	-
CASSEWTRDEQYF	TGTGCCAGCAGTGAATGGACTAGGGACGAGCAGTACTTC	TRBV2	TRBJ2-7	TRBD2	-
CASSPRDRPSYEQYF	TGTGCCAGCAGTCCCCGGGACAGGCCGTCCTACGAGCAGTACTTC	TRBV14	TRBJ2-7	TRBD1	once
CASSFPGLAGGEQYF	TGTGCCAGTAGTTTTCCGGGACTAGCGGGAGGCGAGCAGTACTTC	TRBV19	TRBJ2-7	TRBD2	-
CASSPTGGQGQPQHF	TGTGCCAGTAGTCCGACGGGGGGGCAGGGTCAGCCCCAGCATTTT	TRBV19	TRBJ1-5	-	-
CASSLGTSGVPLEQYF	TGCGCCAGCAGCCTCGGGACTAGCGGGGTCCCCCTCGAGCAGTACTTC	TRBV4-1	TRBJ2-7	TRBD2	few
CASMKDRLNTEAFF	TGTGCCAGCATGAAGGACAGATTGAACACTGAAGCTTTCTTT	TRBV2	TRBJ1-1	-	few
CASSEAGGSGHYGYTF	TGTGCCAGCAGTGAAGCGGGGGGGTCGGGGCACTATGGCTACACCTTC	TRBV6-1	TRBJ1-2	-	-
CASSSLAGGLTDTQYF	TGTGCCAGCAGCTCCTTAGCGGGGGGGCTCACAGATACGCAGTATTTT	TRBV5-4	TRBJ2-3	TRBD2	-
CASSRLAGGWHEQFF	TGTGCCAGCAGCAGACTAGCGGGGGGATGGCATGAGCAGTTCTTC	TRBV7-3	TRBJ2-1	TRBD2	-
CASSPGTSGGDTQYF	TGTGCCAGCAGCCCGGGGACTAGCGGGGGAGATACGCAGTATTTT	TRBV5-4	TRBJ2-3	TRBD2	once
CSVGRTSGTKNTEAFF	TGCAGCGTTGGTAGAACGTCGGGGACAAAGAACACTGAAGCTTTCTTT	TRBV29-1	TRBJ1-1	-	-
CASRPIESRLPATRGYTF	TGCGCCAGCCGGCCTATAGAATCCCGACTCCCCGCCACTAGGGGCTACACCTTC	TRBV5-1	TRBJ1-2	-	-
CASSEAGGNTGELFF	TGTGCCAGCTCCGAAGCAGGGGGAAACACCGGGGAGCTGTTTTTT	TRBV9	TRBJ2-2	TRBD1	-
CASSLFRGERAKNIQYF	TGTGCCAGCAGCTTGTTTCGCGGGGAGCGGGCCAAAAACATTCAGTACTTC	TRBV5-4	TRBJ2-4	-	-
CASSFGTHHSYEQYF	TGTGCCAGCAGTTTTGGCACCCATCACTCCTACGAGCAGTACTTC	TRBV27	TRBJ2-7	-	-
CASSYASGRSEQYF	TGTGCCAGCAGTTACGCAAGCGGGAGAAGCGAGCAGTACTTC	TRBV2	TRBJ2-7	TRBD2	-
CSVGLTYEQYF	TGCAGTGTAGGACTTACCTACGAGCAGTACTTC	TRBV20-1	TRBJ2-7	-	-
CASSFPRGGANTEAFF	TGTGCCAGCAGCTTCCCACGTGGAGGGGCCAACACTGAAGCTTTCTTT	TRBV11-2	TRBJ1-1	-	-
CAWRRQYNSPLHF	TGTGCCTGGAGAAGACAGTATAATTCACCCCTCCACTTT	TRBV30	TRBJ1-6	-	once
CATTGGTPWEQYF	TGTGCCACTACAGGGGGCACCCCTTGGGAGCAGTACTTC	TRBV19	TRBJ2-7	TRBD1	-
CASSPILSDSGELFF	TGTGCCAGCTCACCAATACTGAGCGACTCCGGGGAGCTGTTTTTT	TRBV18	TRBJ2-2	-	-
CAIRSGTGDYEQYF	TGTGCCATCAGGTCCGGGACAGGGGACTACGAGCAGTACTTC	TRBV10-3	TRBJ2-7	TRBD1	few
CASSESGVYEQYF	TGTGCCAGCAGTGAATCCGGAGTCTACGAGCAGTACTTC	TRBV25-1	TRBJ2-7	-	-
CASSPSGRVREQYF	TGTGCCAGCAGCCCTAGCGGGAGGGTGAGGGAGCAGTACTTC	TRBV28	TRBJ2-7	TRBD2	-
CATTQNTEAFF	TGTGCCACCACACAGAACACTGAAGCTTTCTTT	TRBV6-1	TRBJ1-1	-	-
CASSESRGPGNTIYF	TGTGCCAGTAGTGAGTCCAGGGGGCCTGGAAACACCATATATTTT	TRBV19	TRBJ1-3	TRBD1	-
CASSERASGGSSSYNEQFF	TGTGCCAGCAGTGAAAGGGCTAGCGGGGGATCTAGCTCCTACAATGAGCAGTTCTTC	TRBV6-1	TRBJ2-1	TRBD2	-
CSVEDQRDIGEQFF	TGCAGCGTTGAAGATCAACGGGACATAGGTGAGCAGTTCTTC	TRBV29-1	TRBJ2-1	-	-
CASSEDSLRGNGYTF	TGTGCCAGCTCAGAGGACAGCCTAAGGGGGAATGGCTACACCTTC	TRBV18	TRBJ1-2	-	-